Detailed here is one TCR beta chain. Antigen unknown. The CDR3 sequence is 15 residues long. Germline values: CDR1 LGHNA, CDR2 YSLEER. The V and J ends lost 1 base and 4 bases respectively, with 11 bases between them. Primers included in the PCR were 60 Vbeta and 13 Jbeta primers. Assay used: immunoSEQ multiplex PCR; TCRdb lists only in-frame clones, some missing. The sample includes 200,000 to 300,000 clones, roughly four fifths of them seen just once. The data derive from a study of cytomegalovirus exposure and HLA in healthy donors. Study at large: When fewer than 500 donors were genotyped, just over 80% of them were found to fall in the Caucasian-associated ancestry cluster.

Study observations and caveats: Later work associated 16,951 TCR beta sequences with HLA alleles at 0.05 false discovery rate. There were some V segments, including TRBV6-2 and TRBV6-3, excluded as indistinguishable. An analysis was carried out later, and it reportedly showed fewer N-insertions in an Asian-associated ancestry cluster than the approximately 660-donor mean.

Source material: PBMCs. The chain uses TRBV4-3 and TRBJ2-1, with D hard to call. This TCR was sampled from a woman in her thirties or forties in good health and CMV-seropositive. CDR3 loop: CASSQVYPGYNEQFF. CDR3 nucleotide sequence: TGCGCCAGCAGCCAAGTTTATCCGGGTTACAATGAGCAGTTCTTC.